Listed below are T cell receptor beta chains from one sample, sequenced in a study of cytomegalovirus exposure and HLA in healthy donors. Some clones are missing from TCRdb's copy, which holds only in-frame ones; the method was immunoSEQ multiplex PCR. The repertoire holds tens of thousands of clones, with around 66% as singletons. Source material: PBMCs. These receptor sequences come from a man between 60 and 70 years old in good health and CMV-seropositive. CDR3s include the opening cysteine and the closing phenylalanine or tryptophan. D genes are given only for firm matches. Size is stated for part of the rows, as once, few or many counts, or as a class when the clone is expanded.

size	J	V	D	CDR3	DNA
.	TRBJ1-5	TRBV11-2	.	CASSPRGSNQPQHF	TGTGCCAGCAGCCCCCGGGGTAGCAATCAGCCCCAGCATTTT
.	TRBJ2-7	TRBV7-2	TRBD2	CASSLGLEAGAYEQYF	TGTGCCAGCAGCTTGGGTTTAGAAGCGGGAGCATACGAGCAGTACTTC
.	TRBJ2-2	TRBV11-3	.	CASSPTITGELFF	TGTGCCAGCAGCCCCACAATCACCGGGGAGCTGTTTTTT
once	TRBJ1-1	TRBV19	TRBD1	CASSRVWDRMKQAFF	TGTGCCAGTAGTAGAGTCTGGGACAGAATGAAGCAAGCTTTCTTT
.	TRBJ2-1	TRBV6-4	.	CASSSGLYNEQFF	TGTGCCAGCAGTAGCGGGCTGTACAATGAGCAGTTCTTC
.	TRBJ2-5	TRBV5-4	TRBD1	CASSLGTGETQYF	TGTGCCAGCAGCTTGGGGACAGGGGAGACCCAGTACTTC
.	TRBJ2-1	TRBV18	TRBD2	CASSPLGTSENEQFF	TGTGCCAGCTCGCCCCTCGGGACTAGCGAAAATGAGCAGTTCTTC
.	TRBJ2-7	TRBV19	.	CASSTGTYEQYF	TGTGCCAGTAGCACAGGTACCTACGAGCAGTACTTC
.	TRBJ2-7	TRBV29-1	TRBD2	CSVREGSYEQYF	TGCAGCGTGAGGGAGGGGTCCTACGAGCAGTACTTC
.	TRBJ2-3	TRBV10-3	TRBD2	CAISGGRAVDTQYF	TGTGCCATCAGCGGCGGGAGGGCAGTAGATACGCAGTATTTT
.	TRBJ2-7	TRBV21-1	.	CASSKSRDISGEQYF	TGTGCCAGCAGCAAATCCCGGGACATATCCGGCGAGCAGTACTTC
.	TRBJ1-6	TRBV18	.	CASAGTKDNSPLHF	TGTGCCAGCGCCGGGACAAAAGATAATTCACCCCTCCACTTT
.	TRBJ1-4	TRBV11-2	.	CASSEDGARGEKLFF	TGTGCCAGCTCCGAAGACGGGGCCAGGGGAGAAAAACTGTTTTTT
.	TRBJ1-2	TRBV5-6	TRBD1	CASSLFAGGKDGYTF	TGTGCCAGCAGCTTGTTTGCAGGGGGGAAAGATGGCTACACCTTC
.	TRBJ2-4	TRBV5-1	TRBD1	CASSPGQGGNIQYF	TGCGCCAGCAGCCCCGGACAGGGAGGAAACATTCAGTACTTC
.	TRBJ1-2	TRBV5-1	TRBD1	CASSGGQGVGGYTF	TGCGCCAGCAGCGGGGGACAGGGCGTGGGAGGCTACACCTTC
.	TRBJ1-1	TRBV2	TRBD1	CASSGQGAGYTEAFF	TGTGCCAGCAGTGGACAGGGGGCCGGTTATACTGAAGCTTTCTTT
.	TRBJ2-1	TRBV5-6	.	CASSFGGSEQFF	TGTGCCAGCAGCTTCGGAGGAAGTGAGCAGTTCTTC
.	TRBJ2-1	TRBV5-4	.	CASSRTGLDEQFF	TGTGCCAGCAGCCGCACAGGCTTGGATGAGCAGTTCTTC
.	TRBJ1-3	TRBV2	.	CASSERGSGNTIYF	TGTGCCAGTAGTGAAAGGGGCTCTGGAAACACCATATATTTT
.	TRBJ2-3	TRBV13	.	CASSLEANSGTDTQYF	TGTGCCAGCAGCTTAGAGGCTAATAGCGGCACAGATACGCAGTATTTT
.	TRBJ2-3	TRBV27	TRBD2	CASSGLAGGADTQYF	TGTGCCAGCAGTGGACTAGCGGGGGGAGCAGATACGCAGTATTTT
.	TRBJ1-2	TRBV18	.	CASSPPAPYGYTF	TGTGCCAGCTCACCACCGGCACCGTACGGCTACACCTTC
few	TRBJ2-1	TRBV4-2	TRBD1	CASSQGTADEQFF	TGTGCCAGCAGCCAGGGGACAGCGGATGAGCAGTTCTTC
.	TRBJ1-1	TRBV11-2	.	CASSFTQGRMAFF	TGTGCCAGCAGTTTCACGCAGGGAAGAATGGCTTTCTTT